The 3 T cell receptor beta chains given below trace back to one sample, sequenced in a study of PD-1 blockade in classical Hodgkin lymphoma. Autologous stem cell transplantation was followed by relapse in every patient, and brentuximab vedotin exposure varied. Generated by immunoSEQ multiplex PCR, the TCRdb table keeps only in-frame clones and is missing some. The sample lists 30,000 to 50,000 clones, roughly four fifths occurring once. The sample consisted of peripheral blood mononuclear cells (PBMCs), taken at baseline. The receptors stem from a human donor with classical Hodgkin lymphoma.

V gene TRBV5-6 combines with J gene TRBJ2-7; D is possibly TRBD2 (6 bases). This CDR3 comprises 14 residues. Trimming cost V 4 bases and J 4 bases, with 15 bases left between them. The V gene's germline CDR1 is SGHDT and CDR2 YYEEEE. The CDR3 coding sequence is TGTGCCAGCAGCGGGGGGTTTGGGGCTTACGAGCAGTACTTC. Protein sequence: CASSGGFGAYEQYF.

This chain uses TRBV6-1 with TRBJ2-7; D uncertain. This CDR3 has 15 amino acids. Trimming pared 8 bases from V and 3 bases from J, leaving 20 bases between. Germline CDR1 reads MNHNS; CDR2 reads SASEGT. The CDR3 nucleotides read TGTGCCAGCGCCCGTCATTTGGGTACCGACTACGAGCAGTACTTC. This translates into CASARHLGTDYEQYF.

The rearrangement uses TRBV28 and TRBJ2-4; possible D gene TRBD2, 5 bases. Trimming removed 5 bases at V and 0 bases at J, with 23 bases between. CDR3 length: 19 residues. Germline-derived CDR1 and CDR2 are MDHEN and SYDVKM. This CDR3 reads CASSLTEEVSLLAKNIQYF. The CDR3 DNA is TGTGCCAGCAGTCTTACAGAGGAGGTCAGTCTCCTAGCCAAAAACATTCAGTACTTC.